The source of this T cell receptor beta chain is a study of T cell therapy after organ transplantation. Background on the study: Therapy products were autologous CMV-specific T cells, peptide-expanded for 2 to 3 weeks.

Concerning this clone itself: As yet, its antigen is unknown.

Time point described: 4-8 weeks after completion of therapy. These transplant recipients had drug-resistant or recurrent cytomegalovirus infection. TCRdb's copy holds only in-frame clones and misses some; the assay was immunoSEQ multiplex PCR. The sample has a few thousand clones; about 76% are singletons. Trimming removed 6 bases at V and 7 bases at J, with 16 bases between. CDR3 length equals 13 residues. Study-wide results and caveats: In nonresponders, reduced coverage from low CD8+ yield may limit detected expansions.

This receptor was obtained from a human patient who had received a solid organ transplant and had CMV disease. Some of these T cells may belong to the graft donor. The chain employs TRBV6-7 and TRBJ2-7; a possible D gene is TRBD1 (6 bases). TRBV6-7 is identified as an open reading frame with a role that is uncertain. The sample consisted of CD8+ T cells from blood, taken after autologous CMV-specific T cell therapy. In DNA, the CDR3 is TGTGCCAGCAGCTGGGACACCGCGTTGGAGCAGTACTTC. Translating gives CASSWDTALEQYF.